One and the same sample provided the 2 T cell receptor beta chains below, sequenced in a study of T cell changes during pregnancy in multiple sclerosis. This table comes from immunoSEQ multiplex PCR, and its TCRdb copy is limited to in-frame clones, with some not included. This table holds 100,000 or so clones, about 94% found once. The specimen comprised peripheral blood, sampled before pregnancy. These TCRs come from a female donor with multiple sclerosis, enrolled in a pregnancy study.

A single count supports this clone. V usage is TRBV28 and J usage is TRBJ1-1; TRBD1 matches at 7 bases. The CDR3 is made up of 16 amino acids. Germline V gene data show CDR1 as MDHEN and CDR2 as SYDVKM. V lost 6 bases to trimming and J lost 2 bases; unmatched junction nucleotides: 12. The CDR3 sequence: CASRQRGPNLNTEAFF. The CDR3 bases are TGTGCCAGCAGGCAAAGGGGGCCAAACCTTAACACTGAAGCTTTCTTT.

V and J are TRBV2 and TRBJ1-4, with a possible D match to TRBD1 (6 bases). Per the germline V gene, CDR1 is SNHLY and CDR2 is FYNNEI. V lost 6 bases to trimming and J lost 8 bases, with 13 bases between them. The CDR3 is 13 amino acids. DNA for the CDR3: TGTGCCAGCAGCCGAGGGACATACGAAAAACTGTTTTTT. This translates into CASSRGTYEKLFF.